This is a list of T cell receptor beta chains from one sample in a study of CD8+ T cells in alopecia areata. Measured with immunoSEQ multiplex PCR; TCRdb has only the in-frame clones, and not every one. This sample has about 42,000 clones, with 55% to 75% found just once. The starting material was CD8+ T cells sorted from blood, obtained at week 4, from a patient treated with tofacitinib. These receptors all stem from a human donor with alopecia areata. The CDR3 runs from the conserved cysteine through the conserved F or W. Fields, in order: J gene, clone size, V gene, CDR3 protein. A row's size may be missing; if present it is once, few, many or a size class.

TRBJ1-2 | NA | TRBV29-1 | CSVVQGADGYGYTF
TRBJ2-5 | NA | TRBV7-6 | CASSLGNRGETQYF
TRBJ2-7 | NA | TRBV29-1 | CSVEFGTYEQYF
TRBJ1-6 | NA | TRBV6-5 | CASSSTGESGSPLHF
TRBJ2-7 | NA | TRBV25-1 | CASSDPGTGGYEQYF
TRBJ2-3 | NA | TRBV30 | CAWSVLGSTDTQYF
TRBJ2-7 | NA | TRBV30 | CAWSNGAEQYF
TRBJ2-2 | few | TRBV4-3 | CASSQDRAFTGELFF
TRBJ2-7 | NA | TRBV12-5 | CASGTTTDFASSYEQYF
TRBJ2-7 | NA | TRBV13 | CASSLGRETASSYEQYF
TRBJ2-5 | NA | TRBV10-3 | CAISLERRETQYF
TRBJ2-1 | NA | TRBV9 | CASTHPGQGNEQFF
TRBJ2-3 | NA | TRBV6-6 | CASRVGADTQYF
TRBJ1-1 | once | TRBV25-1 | CASSTLEGDIAFEAFF
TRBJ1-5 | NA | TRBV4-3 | CASSQPPHGPEVWQTNQPQHF
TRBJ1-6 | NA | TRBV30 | CAFSGQGKYSPLHF
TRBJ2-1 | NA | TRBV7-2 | CASSQDPERYNEQFF
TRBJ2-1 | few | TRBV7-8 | CASSSTGTSGANEQFF
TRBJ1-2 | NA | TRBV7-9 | CASSHGQGADGYTF
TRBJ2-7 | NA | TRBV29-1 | CSVYRGDYEQYF
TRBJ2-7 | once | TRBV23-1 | CASRRDSRNSYEQYF
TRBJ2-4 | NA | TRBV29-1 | CSAADREEGNIQYF
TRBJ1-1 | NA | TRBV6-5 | CASSYRSDTEAFF
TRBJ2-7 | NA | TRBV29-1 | CSVEGGKPYEQYF
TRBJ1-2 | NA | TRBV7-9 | CASSPGGDGYTF
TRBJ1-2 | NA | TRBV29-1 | CSVEMGQSFYGYTF
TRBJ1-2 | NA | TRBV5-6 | CASSLEGLGYTF
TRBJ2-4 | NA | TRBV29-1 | CSGVGLAQGRHENIQYF
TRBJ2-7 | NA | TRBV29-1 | CSVAAETYEQYF
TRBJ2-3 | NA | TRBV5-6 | CASIPLQGGTDTQYF
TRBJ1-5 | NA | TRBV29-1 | CSVETGSNQPQHF
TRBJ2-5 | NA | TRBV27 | CASSGRDRGHKTQYF
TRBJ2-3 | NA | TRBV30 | CAWNPSAGGSPSTDTQYF
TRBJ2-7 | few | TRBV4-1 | CASSAGQGDYEQYF
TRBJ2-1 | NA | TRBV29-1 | CSVEGGGGGAPFNEQFF
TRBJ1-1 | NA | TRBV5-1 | CASSPGTGSWDTEAFF
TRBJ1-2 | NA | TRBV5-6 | CASSPTAGTDNYGYTF
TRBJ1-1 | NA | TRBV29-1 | CSVDPRGGGTEAFF
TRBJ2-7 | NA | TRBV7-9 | CASSRQGAREQYF
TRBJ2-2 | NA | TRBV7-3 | CASSLTAGYTGELFF
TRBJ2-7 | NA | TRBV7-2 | CASSLSFGAHEQYF
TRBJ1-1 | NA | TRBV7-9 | CASSSRTANTEAFF
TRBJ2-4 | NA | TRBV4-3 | CASSQDWYRLEDIQYF
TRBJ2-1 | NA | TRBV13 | CASSRAETYNEQFF
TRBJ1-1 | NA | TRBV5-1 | CASSSTGRMNTEAFF
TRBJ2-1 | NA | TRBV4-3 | CASSQDSTKVGEQFF